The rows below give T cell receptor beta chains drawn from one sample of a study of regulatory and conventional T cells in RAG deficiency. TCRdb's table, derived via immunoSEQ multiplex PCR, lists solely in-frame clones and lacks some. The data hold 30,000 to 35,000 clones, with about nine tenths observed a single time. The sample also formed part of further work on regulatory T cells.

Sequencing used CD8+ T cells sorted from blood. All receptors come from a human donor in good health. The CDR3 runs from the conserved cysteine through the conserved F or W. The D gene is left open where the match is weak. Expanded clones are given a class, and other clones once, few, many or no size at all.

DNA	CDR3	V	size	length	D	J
TGTGCCAGCAGTTTACCCCCGGGGCAGGGCTTGGTCTACGAGCAGTACTTC	CASSLPPGQGLVYEQYF	TRBV28	.	17	.	TRBJ2-7
TGTGCCAGCAGTTGGGGGCGGCAGGGTGAATTTTATCAGCCCCAGCATTTT	CASSWGRQGEFYQPQHF	TRBV11-2	.	17	.	TRBJ1-5
TGTGCCAGCAGCTTTAAGCGGGGTGGCGATACGCAGTATTTT	CASSFKRGGDTQYF	TRBV7-8	.	14	TRBD2	TRBJ2-3
TGTGCCAGCAGTTTTCGGGGGAACTACGAGCAGTACTTC	CASSFRGNYEQYF	TRBV27	.	13	.	TRBJ2-7
TGTGTCAGCAGTGATGGCCCCGGGACAGGGAGCAATCAGCCCCAGCATTTT	CVSSDGPGTGSNQPQHF	TRBV6-1	.	17	TRBD1	TRBJ1-5
TGTGCCAGCGCGCAGGGGGATGGTACTGAAGCTTTCTTT	CASAQGDGTEAFF	TRBV27	.	13	TRBD1	TRBJ1-1
TGTGCCAGCAGTGGGAGACAGGGGGATACTGAAGCTTTCTTT	CASSGRQGDTEAFF	TRBV2	.	14	TRBD1	TRBJ1-1
TGTGCCAGCAGCAAAGGGACTAGCGGGAGTAGCGAGCAGTACTTC	CASSKGTSGSSEQYF	TRBV14	few	15	TRBD2	TRBJ2-7
TGTGCCACCAGCAGACAGGGTAACACTGAAGCTTTCTTT	CATSRQGNTEAFF	TRBV15	.	13	.	TRBJ1-1
TGTGCCAGCAGTTTAGTCCAGGGAACCTACGAGCAGTACTTC	CASSLVQGTYEQYF	TRBV28	.	14	.	TRBJ2-7
TGTGCCAGCAGCTCAGCAACGACTAGCGGGGAGGGAGATACGCAGTATTTT	CASSSATTSGEGDTQYF	TRBV13	.	17	TRBD2	TRBJ2-3
TGTGCCAGCAGCTTATGGAGGAGTACACAGGAGGGGGGCACTGAAGCTTTCTTT	CASSLWRSTQEGGTEAFF	TRBV7-8	.	18	.	TRBJ1-1
TGTGCCAGCAGCTTCCCTCCTAGGACAGCGTCTAATGAAAAACTGTTTTTT	CASSFPPRTASNEKLFF	TRBV7-9	.	17	.	TRBJ1-4
TGTGCCAGCAGTGAGAGAGGGGTGCGTAACTATGGCTACACCTTC	CASSERGVRNYGYTF	TRBV2	.	15	.	TRBJ1-2
TGTGCCAGCAGGGGGGGGGATTACGCTGAGCAGTTCTTC	CASRGGDYAEQFF	TRBV2	.	13	TRBD2	TRBJ2-1
TGTGCCAGCAGCTTCGGGACTAAGGAGACAGATACGCAGTATTTT	CASSFGTKETDTQYF	TRBV7-9	few	15	TRBD2	TRBJ2-3
TGTGCCTGGAGTATTGGTAGCTCCGGGGAGACCCAGTACTTC	CAWSIGSSGETQYF	TRBV30	.	14	.	TRBJ2-5
TGTGCCAGCAGCTCCGAGGGGGTGGAGGAGACCCAGTACTTC	CASSSEGVEETQYF	TRBV7-9	.	14	.	TRBJ2-5
TGTGCCAGCAACCCAGGGGGAACCCAAAACTATGGCTACACCTTC	CASNPGGTQNYGYTF	TRBV13	.	15	TRBD1	TRBJ1-2
TGTGCCAGCTGCCCCGGCAGGGGCGGAGAGCAGTACTTC	CASCPGRGGEQYF	TRBV6-5	.	13	.	TRBJ2-7
TGTGCCAGCAGCTTAGTGGAGGGGGCGGAAAAACTGTTTTTT	CASSLVEGAEKLFF	TRBV7-9	.	14	TRBD1	TRBJ1-4
TGCGCCAGCAGCTTGGAATCACTAGCGGGAGGTGGATCCAAAAACATTCAGTACTTC	CASSLESLAGGGSKNIQYF	TRBV5-1	.	19	TRBD2	TRBJ2-4
TGTGCCAGCAGTGACTCGACTAGCGGAGACTACAATGAGCAGTTCTTC	CASSDSTSGDYNEQFF	TRBV6-4	few	16	TRBD2	TRBJ2-1
TGTGCCAGCAGTTCCTTTAAGCAGGGTAGTATGGTTGAGCAGTACTTC	CASSSFKQGSMVEQYF	TRBV6-5	.	16	.	TRBJ2-7
TGTGCCATCAGTGAGGCGGGGACCCCCTTAGATACGCAGTATTTT	CAISEAGTPLDTQYF	TRBV10-3	.	15	.	TRBJ2-3
TGTGCCAGCAGCTTGACTAGCGGGAGCTACGAGCAGTACTTC	CASSLTSGSYEQYF	TRBV7-6	.	14	TRBD2	TRBJ2-7
TGTGCCAGCAGCTTTGGCCGAGACTACGAGCAGTACTTC	CASSFGRDYEQYF	TRBV11-2	.	13	.	TRBJ2-7
TGTGCCAGCTCACCGCCACAGGGGTCCATGGAAGAGCAGTACTTC	CASSPPQGSMEEQYF	TRBV18	.	15	TRBD1	TRBJ2-7
TGTGCCAGTTCACACAGGGTTCCTTCTGGGGCCAACGTCCTGACTTTC	CASSHRVPSGANVLTF	TRBV28	.	16	.	TRBJ2-6
TGTGCCAGCAGCCTTCGGACTAGCGGGGGCGAGCAGTTCTTC	CASSLRTSGGEQFF	TRBV7-6	few	14	TRBD2	TRBJ2-1
TGCGCCAGCAGCCCGACAGGGTTGATCACCGGGGAGCTGTTTTTT	CASSPTGLITGELFF	TRBV4-1	.	15	TRBD1	TRBJ2-2
TGTGCCAGCGGAGACACCGGGACAGGGGCCAGTGAGCAGTACTTC	CASGDTGTGASEQYF	TRBV13	.	15	TRBD1	TRBJ2-7
TGTGCAAGTCGCACCGACAGACACTATGGCTACACCTTC	CASRTDRHYGYTF	TRBV12-2	few	13	.	TRBJ1-2
TGTGCCAGCAGTGAACCGGGACAGGGGTACGAGCAGTACTTC	CASSEPGQGYEQYF	TRBV6-5	.	14	TRBD1	TRBJ2-7
TGTGCCAGCAGCTTGGGCAATAGCAATCAGCCCCAGCATTTT	CASSLGNSNQPQHF	TRBV11-2	.	14	.	TRBJ1-5
TGTGCCAGCAGCTTTTCACAGGGGGCGTTGGGCTACACCTTC	CASSFSQGALGYTF	TRBV5-6	.	14	TRBD1	TRBJ1-2
TGTGCCAGCAGCCCCCTTGGGGGAGCGGTGAACACTGAAGCTTTCTTT	CASSPLGGAVNTEAFF	TRBV27	.	16	.	TRBJ1-1
TGTGCCAGCAGCCTTAAAGCGGGAGGGCCCCCCTACAATGAGCAGTTCTTC	CASSLKAGGPPYNEQFF	TRBV7-3	.	17	TRBD2	TRBJ2-1
TGTGCCAGCAGTGGTAACCTAGCGGGGGTAACCGGGGAGCTGTTTTTT	CASSGNLAGVTGELFF	TRBV28	.	16	TRBD2	TRBJ2-2
TGTGCCAGCAGTTACCTACAGGGATCCGGGCACGAGCAGTACTTC	CASSYLQGSGHEQYF	TRBV6-5	.	15	.	TRBJ2-7
TGTGCCAGCAGCGGGGGGGCTAGCGGGAGCTTGGTAGACGCAGATACGCAGTATTTT	CASSGGASGSLVDADTQYF	TRBV7-6	.	19	TRBD2	TRBJ2-3
TGTGCCACCAGCAGCCAAAACTGGGGGGCCGGGGCTTTCTTT	CATSSQNWGAGAFF	TRBV15	.	14	.	TRBJ1-1
TGTGCCAGCAGCCAAGAGACTAGCGGGGCTCAAGAGACCCAGTACTTC	CASSQETSGAQETQYF	TRBV14	.	16	TRBD2	TRBJ2-5
TGTGCCAGCAGTTCAGGGACTCCCGAGACCCAGTACTTC	CASSSGTPETQYF	TRBV27	once	13	.	TRBJ2-5
TGTGCCAGCAGCCCTGGGTCCACGGCCTACGAGCAGTACTTC	CASSPGSTAYEQYF	TRBV5-4	.	14	.	TRBJ2-7
TGTGCCAGCAGTTTCGGTCTCACAGATACGCAGTATTTT	CASSFGLTDTQYF	TRBV27	.	13	.	TRBJ2-3
TGTGCCAGCAGCCGTGGGGCAGCGGTATCTGGAAACACCATATATTTT	CASSRGAAVSGNTIYF	TRBV2	.	16	.	TRBJ1-3
TGTGCCAGCGGGGGCACTGAAGCTTTCTTT	CASGGTEAFF	TRBV6-5	.	10	.	TRBJ1-1
TGTGCCAGCAGTTACTCAAGGTCTTGGGGCACTGAAGCTTTCTTT	CASSYSRSWGTEAFF	TRBV6-5	.	15	.	TRBJ1-1
TGTGCCAGCAGTGAAGCTAAAAGCTACGAGCAGTACTTC	CASSEAKSYEQYF	TRBV6-1	.	13	.	TRBJ2-7
TGTGCCAGCAGTGTTACCGCCACCGGAGTCGCAGATACGCAGTATTTT	CASSVTATGVADTQYF	TRBV2	.	16	.	TRBJ2-3
TGTGCCAGCACCCCTGGGACAGCTACCGGCACAGATACGCAGTATTTT	CASTPGTATGTDTQYF	TRBV7-8	.	16	TRBD1	TRBJ2-3
TGTGCCAGCAGCGAACGGCTTCGGGCTAGCGGGGCCTCCTACGAGCAGTACTTC	CASSERLRASGASYEQYF	TRBV13	.	18	TRBD2	TRBJ2-7
TGTGCCAGCAGCTCGACAGGCCCCATGAACACTGAAGCTTTCTTT	CASSSTGPMNTEAFF	TRBV7-8	.	15	.	TRBJ1-1
TGTGCCAGCAGCTTGGAAGCGCTTGAAGCTTTCTTT	CASSLEALEAFF	TRBV5-8	.	12	.	TRBJ1-1
TGCGCCAGCAGCTTGGACACAGGGAACACTGAAGCTTTCTTT	CASSLDTGNTEAFF	TRBV5-1	few	14	.	TRBJ1-1
TGTGCCACCAGCAGAGAGGGGGGGGACTACTCCTACGAGCAGTACTTC	CATSREGGDYSYEQYF	TRBV15	.	16	TRBD2	TRBJ2-7
TGTGCCAGCAGACTGAGCTCCTACGAGCAGTACTTC	CASRLSSYEQYF	TRBV6-5	once	12	.	TRBJ2-7
TGTGCCAGCAGTCGCGTCCCAGGGACTGAAGCTTTCTTT	CASSRVPGTEAFF	TRBV6-5	.	13	.	TRBJ1-1
TGTGCCAGCAGTGAACCATACGTAGGGGGGTCCTACGAGCAGTACTTC	CASSEPYVGGSYEQYF	TRBV6-1	.	16	.	TRBJ2-7